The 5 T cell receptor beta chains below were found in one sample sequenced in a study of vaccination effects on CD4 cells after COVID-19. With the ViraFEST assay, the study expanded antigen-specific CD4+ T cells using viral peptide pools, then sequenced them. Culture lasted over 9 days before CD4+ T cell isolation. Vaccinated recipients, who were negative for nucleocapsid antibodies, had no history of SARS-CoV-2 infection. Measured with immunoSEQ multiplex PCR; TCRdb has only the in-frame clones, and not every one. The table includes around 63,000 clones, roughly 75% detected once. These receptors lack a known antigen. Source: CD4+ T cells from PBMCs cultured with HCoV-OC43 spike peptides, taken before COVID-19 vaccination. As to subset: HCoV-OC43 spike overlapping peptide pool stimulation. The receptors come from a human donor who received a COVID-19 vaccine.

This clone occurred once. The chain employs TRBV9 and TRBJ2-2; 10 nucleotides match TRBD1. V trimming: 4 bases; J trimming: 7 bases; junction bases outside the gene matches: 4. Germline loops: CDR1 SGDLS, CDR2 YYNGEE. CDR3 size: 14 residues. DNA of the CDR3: TGTGCCAGCAGCCCCGGGACAGGGGTCGGGGAGCTGTTTTTT. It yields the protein CASSPGTGVGELFF.

CDR3 nucleotide sequence: TGTGCCAGCAGTAGGGTGGGGGACACTGAAGCTTTCTTT. Its translation is CASSRVGDTEAFF. The chain is built from TRBV6-5 and TRBJ1-1, with D perhaps matching TRBD1 (5 bases). The CDR3 loop spans 13 amino acids. CDR1 and CDR2 from the germline V gene are MNHEY and SVGAGI. V was pared by 5 bases and J by 3 bases, with 10 bases between.

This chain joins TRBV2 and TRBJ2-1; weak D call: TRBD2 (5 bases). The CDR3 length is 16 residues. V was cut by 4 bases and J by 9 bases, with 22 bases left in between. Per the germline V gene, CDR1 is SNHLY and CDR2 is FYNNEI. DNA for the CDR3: TGTGCCAGCAGTGGAGGGTTAGGCGTGGCACGGAGTGAGCAGTTCTTC. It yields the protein CASSGGLGVARSEQFF. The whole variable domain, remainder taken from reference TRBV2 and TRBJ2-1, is EPEVTQTPSHQVTQMGQEVILRCVPISNHLYFYWYRQILGQKVEFLVSFYNNEISEKSEIFDDQFSVERPDGSNFTLKIRSTKLEDSAMYFCASSGGLGVARSEQFFGPGTRLTVL.

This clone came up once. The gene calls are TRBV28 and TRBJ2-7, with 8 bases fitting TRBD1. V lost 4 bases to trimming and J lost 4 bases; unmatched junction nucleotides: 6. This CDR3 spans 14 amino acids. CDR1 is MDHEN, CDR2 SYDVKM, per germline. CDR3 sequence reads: CASSSGQGRYEQYV. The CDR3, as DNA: TGTGCCAGCAGTTCCGGACAGGGACGTTACGAGCAGTACGTC.

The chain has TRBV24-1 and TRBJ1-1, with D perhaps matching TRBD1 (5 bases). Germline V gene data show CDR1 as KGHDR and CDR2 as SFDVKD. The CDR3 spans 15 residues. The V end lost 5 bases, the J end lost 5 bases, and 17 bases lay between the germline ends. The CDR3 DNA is TGTGCCACCAGTGCTAACGGGGCATTGGGAACTGAAGCTTTCTTT. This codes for CATSANGALGTEAFF.